The 16 T cell receptor beta chains given below trace back to one sample, sequenced in a study of T-cell memory formation after mild COVID-19. From the 5' RACE reads, TCRdb called clonotypes with MiXCR, one entry per CDR3 protein. This repertoire shows 410,000 or so distinct CDR3 sequences, more than 20% found once; its top ten account for roughly 13%. The sequenced sample was PBMCs or a T cell subset sorted from them (not recorded which). The origin of the receptors is an adult woman who had mild COVID-19 (a few samples of this study predate the infection). Cell type and time point are not known.

This clonotype has only a few counts. The chain is built from TRBV20-1 and TRBJ2-4, with 8 positions matching TRBD1. The V and J ends lost 1 base and 0 bases, in that order; junction bases with no gene match: 11. The CDR3 spans 18 residues. The germline V gene encodes CDR1 DFQATT and CDR2 SNEGSKA (reference sequence). Here the CDR3 DNA reads TGCAGTGCTAGAGGCCTCGGACAGGGTACACTAGCCAAAAACATTCAGTACTTC. This translates into CSARGLGQGTLAKNIQYF.

The chain couples TRBV12-3 or TRBV12-4 to TRBJ1-5; 10 bases align to TRBD1. The CDR3 is made up of 13 amino acids. V lost 6 bases, J lost 5 bases, and 1 base stayed unmatched. The CDR3 spells CASSGQGDQPQHF. The DNA for the CDR3 is TGTGCCAGCAGCGGACAGGGGGATCAGCCCCAGCATTTT.

Only a few counts were recorded for this clonotype. V usage is TRBV28 and J usage is TRBJ2-2; D possibly uses TRBD1 or TRBD2 (5 bases each). V was pared by 3 bases and J by 4 bases, with 9 bases between. The CDR3 sequence is 14 residues long. CDR1 MDHEN and CDR2 SYDVKM come from the germline V gene. CDR3 sequence (DNA): TGTGCCAGCAGTTTGAGGGACCGCACCGGGGAGCTGTTTTTT. Residues: CASSLRDRTGELFF.

The table lists this clonotype with a few counts. The chain joins TRBV5-4 to TRBJ2-1; 8 positions match TRBD2. Trimming at V came to 4 bases and at J to 6 bases, leaving 9 bases not matched to a gene. The CDR3 runs 15 residues. Germline CDR1 is SGHNT and CDR2 is YYREEE (reference sequence). CDR3 DNA sequence: TGTGCCAGCAGCCAGGAGGGCGGGAGGACCAATGAGCAGTTCTTC. Residues: CASSQEGGRTNEQFF.

This clonotype appeared a few times. The chain combines TRBV12-3 or TRBV12-4 with TRBJ1-2; D perhaps matches TRBD1 (5 bases). The V gene lost 6 bases and the J gene lost 6 bases, with 14 bases spanning the gap. The CDR3 sequence is 13 residues long. The CDR3 DNA is TGTGCCAGCAGCCGGTTACAAGGGGATGGCTACACCTTC. Protein: CASSRLQGDGYTF.

The table lists this clonotype with a few counts. The chain employs TRBV20-1 and TRBJ2-1; tentative D call: TRBD2 (7 bases). CDR1 DFQATT and CDR2 SNEGSKA come from the germline V gene (reference sequence). V was clipped by 7 bases and J by 4 bases, with 20 bases between them. The CDR3 covers 15 residues. The CDR3 spells CSVFVGGPGYNEQFF. Written as DNA, the CDR3 is TGCAGTGTCTTCGTGGGGGGGCCCGGTTACAATGAGCAGTTCTTC.

The chain couples TRBV7-2 to TRBJ2-5; D unclear. V shed 1 base and J shed 2 bases, with 11 bases lying between them. The CDR3 is 15 amino acids. The germline gives CDR1 SGHTA, CDR2 FQGNSA. This CDR3 reads CASSLGLDRQETQYF. The CDR3 DNA is TGTGCCAGCAGCTTAGGATTAGACCGTCAAGAGACCCAGTACTTC.

The chain's CDR3 is CASSLPPMTAAGQYF. The CDR3 DNA reads TGTGCCAGCAGTTTGCCACCGATGACCGCAGCTGGCCAGTACTTC. V and J are TRBV12-3 or TRBV12-4 and TRBJ2-5; unclear D gene. CDR3 length: 15 residues. V lost 3 bases, J lost 10 bases, and 21 bases lay in between.

In this sample, this clonotype turned up a few times. The chain carries TRBV29-1 and TRBJ1-2; no clear D. Germline CDR1 is SQVTM and CDR2 is ANQGSEA. The ends were cut back, 6 bases at V and 6 bases at J, with 11 bases in the middle. The CDR3 sequence is 11 residues long. CDR3 residues: CSVDRTDGYTF. CDR3 sequence (DNA): TGCAGCGTGGACCGGACTGATGGCTACACCTTC.

The rearrangement links TRBV29-1 to TRBJ1-4; D call uncertain. The length of the CDR3 is 11 residues. Trimming took 3 bases from V and 13 from J, leaving 12 bases between them. Germline V gene data show CDR1 as SQVTM and CDR2 as ANQGSEA. In DNA, the CDR3 is TGCAGCGTTGATTTTGGGCCTTCACTGTTTTTT. It yields the protein CSVDFGPSLFF. The variable domain in full, with the rest retrieved from reference TRBV29-1 and TRBJ1-4, is SAVISQKPSRDICQRGTSLTIQCQVDSQVTMMFWYRQQPGQSLTLIATANQGSEATYESGFVIDKFPISRPNLTFSTLTVSNMSPEDSSIYLCSVDFGPSLFFGSGTQLSVL.

V usage is TRBV7-9 and J usage is TRBJ2-2; D is unresolved. Per the germline V gene, CDR1 is SEHNR and CDR2 is FQNEAQ (reference sequence). The CDR3 sequence is 12 residues long. The V gene lost 4 bases and the J gene lost 7 bases, with 7 bases spanning the gap. The CDR3 nucleotides are TGTGCCAGCAGCTGGCTAGGCGGGGAGCTGTTTTTT. It yields the protein CASSWLGGELFF.

The V and J genes are TRBV7-2 and TRBJ1-5, with D maybe TRBD1 (5 bases). CDR1 is SGHTA and CDR2 is FQGNSA in the germline V gene. Trimming pared 5 bases from V and 1 base from J, leaving 18 bases between. This CDR3 spans 17 amino acids. CDR3 coding DNA: TGTGCCAGCAGCCCCCAGTTGGGGGGTAGCAGCAATCAGCCCCAGCATTTT. It codes for CASSPQLGGSSNQPQHF.

As DNA, the CDR3 is TGCAGTGCTAGGGCCGGATGGGCTCTAACGAAGGAGAGCACAGATACGCAGTATTTT. Amino acids: CSARAGWALTKESTDTQYF. The chain uses TRBV20-1 and TRBJ2-3; D is undetermined. Trimming pared 3 bases from V and 0 bases from J, leaving 25 bases between. The CDR3 loop spans 19 amino acids. Germline CDR1 reads DFQATT; CDR2 reads SNEGSKA (reference sequence).

The chain employs TRBV7-2 and TRBJ2-6, with D tentatively TRBD2 (6 bases). V lost 0 bases and J lost 6, with 18 bases in between. The length of the CDR3 is 18 residues. Germline lookup yields CDR1 SGHTA and CDR2 FQGNSA. DNA for the CDR3: TGTGCCAGCAGCTTAGCCAGTGGGGGGTCGGGTATGGCCAACGTCCTGACTTTC. Residues: CASSLASGGSGMANVLTF. Full variable domain (missing parts from reference TRBV7-2 and TRBJ2-6): GAGVSQSPSNKVTEKGKDVELRCDPISGHTALYWYRQSLGQGLEFLIYFQGNSAPDKSGLPSDRFSAERTGGSVSTLTIQRTQQEDSAVYLCASSLASGGSGMANVLTFGAGSRLTVL.

The V gene is TRBV29-1, the J gene TRBJ2-1; perhaps D is TRBD1 or TRBD2 (5 bases each). The CDR3 runs 15 residues. V lost 0 bases to trimming and J lost 9 bases, with 18 bases between them. The germline CDR1 and CDR2 sequences are SQVTM and ANQGSEA. The CDR3 DNA is TGCAGCGTTGAAGATGTCAATCGGGGCAGCCCTGAGCAGTTCTTC. Its protein is CSVEDVNRGSPEQFF.

This clonotype was observed a few times. The chain couples TRBV25-1 to TRBJ1-1, with a tentative D call TRBD1 (6 bases). V was clipped by 1 base and J by 6 bases, with 9 bases between them. The CDR3 extends over 13 amino acids. Per the germline V gene, CDR1 is MGHDK and CDR2 is SYGVNS. The CDR3 reads CASSEWAGAEAFF. DNA of the CDR3: TGTGCCAGCAGTGAATGGGCAGGGGCTGAAGCTTTCTTT.